The 28 T cell receptor beta chains presented below share a single source sample, sequenced in a study of blood T cells in healthy people across ages. Next came a second PCR, run for roughly 6 to 11 cycles, which used a sample-barcoded 5' primer along with a J-beta primer mix. Using its own MiXCR run on the 5' RACE reads, TCRdb lists one record per CDR3 protein. The repertoire holds some 930,000 distinct CDR3 sequences, with roughly 28% as singletons. Separately, the same data were catalogued under a study of T cells of mothers and their children.

Sequences were obtained from blood. The origin of the receptors is a woman aged 40 to 55 in good health.

The CDR3: CASSQSVPGTEAYEQYF. CDR3 DNA: TGTGCCAGCAGCCAGTCCGTCCCCGGGACAGAGGCCTACGAGCAGTACTTC. The gene calls are TRBV4-2 and TRBJ2-5; TRBD1 aligns across 7 bases. The end of the DNA aligns better with TRBJ2-7, so the J call may be wrong. The germline CDR1 and CDR2 sequences are LGHNA and YNFKEQ. This CDR3 region has 17 residues.

This clonotype was seen ten or more times. The chain couples TRBV4-1 to TRBJ2-5; 15 bases fit TRBD2. The germline CDR1 and CDR2 sequences are MGHRA and YSYEKL. The CDR3 runs 17 residues. V lost 4 bases, J lost 7 bases, and 10 bases stayed unmatched. CDR3 nucleotides: TGCGCCAGCAGCCCCGGACTAGCGGGGGGGCCGGGCGTGACCCAGTACTTC. Residues: CASSPGLAGGPGVTQYF.

CDR3 sequence: CASSPTGARGNTIYF. The CDR3 bases are TGTGCCAGCAGCCCAACAGGGGCCCGGGGAAACACCATATATTTT. V gene TRBV7-2 combines with J gene TRBJ1-3; 7 nucleotides line up with TRBD1. Germline V gene sequence: CDR1 SGHTA, CDR2 FQGNSA. With V trimmed by 5 bases and J by 4 bases, 8 bases remained unmatched. CDR3 length: 15 amino acids.

Points on this clonotype: Germline and junction disagree at one end, which may indicate a read error. J is TRBJ2-2 and V is TRBV7-2; unclear D gene. There are 13 residues in the CDR3. Germline V CDR1 and CDR2: SGHTA, FQGNSA. The CDR3: CAGSPFAKGELFF. For the CDR3, the DNA is TGTGCCGGCAGCCCCTTCGCGAAGGGGGAGCTGTTTTTT.

This clonotype was seen only a few times. The chain recombines TRBV2 with TRBJ2-7; no clear D gene. The ends were cut back, 4 bases at V and 4 bases at J, with 8 bases in the middle. This CDR3 region has 12 residues. Per germline, CDR1 SNHLY and CDR2 FYNNEI. In DNA, the CDR3 is TGTGCCAGCAGTGTTATGGGGTACGAGCAGTACTTC. Amino acids: CASSVMGYEQYF.

A single count supports this clonotype. This sequence joins TRBV9 and TRBJ2-3, with D possibly being TRBD2 (5 bases). CDR1 is SGDLS and CDR2 is YYNGEE in the germline V gene. There are 14 residues in the CDR3. V shed 8 bases and J shed 0 bases, with 13 bases lying between them. CDR3 sequence reads: CASVKRGSTDTQYF. For the CDR3, the DNA is TGTGCCAGTGTAAAACGGGGTAGCACAGATACGCAGTATTTT.

This clonotype was recorded at least ten times. The chain has TRBV29-1 and TRBJ2-7; 7 bases line up with TRBD2. V trimming: 2 bases; J trimming: 3 bases; junction bases outside the gene matches: 7. From germline, CDR1 is SQVTM and CDR2 ANQGSEA. The CDR3 totals 14 residues. CDR3 residues: CSVEQDWGGYEQYF. The CDR3 nucleotides read TGCAGCGTTGAACAAGATTGGGGGGGCTACGAGCAGTACTTC.

The gene calls are TRBV24-1 and TRBJ2-7; D tentatively fits TRBD1 or TRBD2 (5 bases each). V was cut by 1 base and J by 8 bases, with 8 bases left in between. The germline V gene encodes CDR1 KGHDR and CDR2 SFDVKD. This CDR3 has 12 residues. CDR3 protein: CATSDFGGKQYF. CDR3 nucleotide sequence: TGTGCCACCAGTGATTTTGGGGGTAAGCAGTACTTC.

The chain has TRBV5-1 and TRBJ2-5; 7 nucleotides align to TRBD1. Trimming at V came to 0 bases and at J to 2 bases, leaving 4 bases not matched to a gene. The CDR3 covers 15 residues. Germline V gene data show CDR1 as SGHRS and CDR2 as YFSETQ. In nucleotides, the CDR3 is TGCGCCAGCAGCTTGGACGGGACAGAACAAGAGACCCAGTACTTC. Its translation: CASSLDGTEQETQYF.

This clonotype appeared a single time. This chain links TRBV28 with TRBJ1-5, with 7 bases aligning to TRBD1. The V gene end was trimmed by 6 bases and the J gene end by 0 bases; junction bases not matched to a gene: 8. CDR3 length: 16 residues. Germline V CDR1 and CDR2: MDHEN, SYDVKM. The CDR3 DNA follows: TGTGCCAGCAGACAGACAGGGTGGGATAGCAATCAGCCCCAGCATTTT. This sequence encodes CASRQTGWDSNQPQHF. The whole variable domain, filled in from reference TRBV28 and TRBJ1-5, reads DVKVTQSSRYLVKRTGEKVFLECVQDMDHENMFWYRQDPGLGLRLIYFSYDVKMKEKGDIPEGYSVSREKKERFSLILESASTNQTSMYLCASRQTGWDSNQPQHFGDGTRLSIL.

Ten or more counts support this clonotype. The V and J genes are TRBV7-9 and TRBJ2-5; 7 bases map to TRBD2. The J segment lost 5 bases and the V segment lost 4 bases, leaving 7 bases of the junction unmatched. This CDR3 has 14 amino acids. Germline values: CDR1 SEHNR, CDR2 FQNEAQ (reference sequence). The DNA of the CDR3 is TGTGCCAGCAGCTCACTAGCGTTTCGTGAGACCCAGTACTTC. Translation: CASSSLAFRETQYF.

In its sample, this clonotype was seen a few times. This chain joins TRBV2 and TRBJ1-1, with D uncertain. Deletions cut 1 base from V and 0 bases from J, with 6 bases between. Germline V gene lookup returns CDR1 SNHLY and CDR2 FYNNEI. The CDR3 contains 14 residues. The CDR3 protein is CASSEGSMNTEAFF. In DNA, the CDR3 is TGTGCCAGCAGTGAAGGATCAATGAACACTGAAGCTTTCTTT.

This clonotype has at least ten counts. The rearrangement joins TRBV4-3 to TRBJ1-2, with D maybe TRBD1 (6 bases). Germline-derived CDR1 and CDR2 are LGHNA and YSLEER. V dropped 3 bases and J dropped 5 bases, with 16 bases sitting between them. The CDR3 length is 15 residues. Here the CDR3 DNA reads TGCGCCAGCAGCCAGCAACACGTAACAGGGTATGGCTACACCTTC. Translation: CASSQQHVTGYGYTF.

The rearrangement joins TRBV9 to TRBJ2-3, with D possibly being TRBD1 (6 bases). Deletions cut 1 base from V and 2 bases from J, with 26 bases between. The CDR3 has 20 amino acids. Germline V gives CDR1 SGDLS, CDR2 YYNGEE. Written as DNA, the CDR3 is TGTGCCAGCAGCGTAAACGCCAGACGGGGTCCAGGGGTTTACACAGATACGCAGTATTTT. Translating it yields CASSVNARRGPGVYTDTQYF.

This clonotype was picked up a small number of times. V gene TRBV28 combines with J gene TRBJ1-2; unclear D gene. Germline V gives CDR1 MDHEN, CDR2 SYDVKM. The CDR3 spans 11 residues. The V end was cut by 4 bases, the J end by 13 bases, with 13 bases between. CDR3 sequence reads: CASSSNQSGTF. DNA of the CDR3: TGTGCCAGCAGTTCTAACCAAAGCGGCACCTTC.

The chain is built from TRBV12-3 or TRBV12-4 and TRBJ2-4, with no clear D. The CDR3 covers 13 residues. Between the trimmed V and J ends, which lost 1 base and 5 bases, there was a span of 6 bases. As DNA, the CDR3 is TGTGCCAGCAGTTTAGGGCAACAAAACATTCAGTACTTC. This translates into CASSLGQQNIQYF.

This clonotype was detected only a few times. The rearrangement links TRBV7-6 to TRBJ1-3; D perhaps matches TRBD1 (5 bases). The CDR3 is 15 residues long. The V gene's germline CDR1 is SGHVS and CDR2 FNYEAQ. Trimming pared 2 bases from V and 0 bases from J, leaving 8 bases between. The CDR3 here is CASSLQDSSGNTIYF. The CDR3 DNA reads as TGTGCCAGCAGCTTACAAGACAGCTCTGGAAACACCATATATTTT.

This clonotype was observed a handful of times. The chain uses TRBV10-3 and TRBJ2-2; D uncertain. The CDR3 consists of 16 residues. Deletions cut 1 base from V and 1 base from J, with 10 bases between. The germline CDR1 and CDR2 sequences are ENHRY and SYGVKD. The CDR3 spells CAISELALLNTGELFF. CDR3 nucleotide sequence: TGTGCCATCAGTGAGTTGGCCTTATTGAACACCGGGGAGCTGTTTTTT.

The chain employs TRBV7-2 and TRBJ2-1; D may be TRBD2 (5 bases). Germline V gene sequence: CDR1 SGHTA, CDR2 FQGNSA. Trimming removed 1 base at V and 2 bases at J, with 6 bases between. The CDR3 is 14 amino acids. The CDR3 spells CASSLGRAYNEQFF. In nucleotides, the CDR3 is TGTGCCAGCAGCTTAGGGCGGGCCTACAATGAGCAGTTCTTC. The full variable domain, with the rest looked up from reference TRBV7-2 and TRBJ2-1, is GAGVSQSPSNKVTEKGKDVELRCDPISGHTALYWYRQSLGQGLEFLIYFQGNSAPDKSGLPSDRFSAERTGGSVSTLTIQRTQQEDSAVYLCASSLGRAYNEQFFGPGTRLTVL.

The J gene is TRBJ2-7, the V gene TRBV9; a weak D match, TRBD1 (7 bases). This CDR3 comprises 15 residues. V was cut by 4 bases and J by 2 bases, with 16 bases left in between. Germline V gene sequence: CDR1 SGDLS, CDR2 YYNGEE. The CDR3 coding sequence is TGTGCCAGCAGCTCCCAAGGGGGCGGGACCTACGAGCAGTACTTC. Amino acid sequence: CASSSQGGGTYEQYF. The full variable domain, in which reference TRBV9 and TRBJ2-7 provide the parts outside the CDR3, is DSGVTQTPKHLITATGQRVTLRCSPRSGDLSVYWYQQSLDQGLQFLIQYYNGEERAKGNILERFSAQQFPDLHSELNLSSLELGDSALYFCASSSQGGGTYEQYFGPGTRLTVT.

The chain is built from TRBV20-1 and TRBJ1-1, with D unclear. V was shortened by 0 bases and J by 1 base, with 6 bases between the two germline ends. The CDR3 has 13 residues. Germline V gives CDR1 DFQATT, CDR2 SNEGSKA (reference sequence). CDR3 bases: TGCAGTGCTAGAGATGTGAAGAACACTGAAGCTTTCTTT. This encodes CSARDVKNTEAFF.

This chain connects TRBV18 to TRBJ1-5; D gene ambiguous. The germline V gene has CDR1 KGHSH and CDR2 LQKENI. CDR3 size: 15 residues. V lost 6 bases to trimming and J lost 4 bases, with 16 bases between them. CDR3 sequence: CASSTSRVGNQPQHF. The CDR3 region has the DNA TGTGCCAGCTCTACCAGTCGGGTAGGGAATCAGCCCCAGCATTTT.

As concerns this clonotype: A read error may produce the germline difference seen at one junction end. The chain is built from TRBV11-2 and TRBJ2-3; 7 positions agree with TRBD2. Germline V CDR1 and CDR2: SGHAT, FQNNGV. The CDR3 is 19 residues long. CDR3 residues: CAGSLWEAGDGGGTDTQYF. The CDR3 region has the DNA TGTGCCGGCAGCTTGTGGGAGGCGGGGGATGGAGGTGGCACAGATACGCAGTATTTT.

This clonotype was counted only a few times. The chain is built from TRBV7-9 and TRBJ2-7; no definite D call. V lost 8 bases, J lost 0 bases, and 11 bases lay in between. CDR1 and CDR2 (germline): SEHNR, FQNEAQ (reference sequence). This CDR3 has 13 residues. CDR3 in DNA: TGTGCCAGCGGTCCGAAAAGCTCCTACGAGCAGTACTTC. Protein product: CASGPKSSYEQYF.

The sample holds many counts of this clonotype. This chain uses TRBV12-3 or TRBV12-4 with TRBJ2-7; D assignment may be TRBD1 or TRBD2 (6 bases each). The CDR3 consists of 14 residues. Trimming pared 6 bases from V and 4 bases from J, leaving 16 bases between. The CDR3 loop is CASSRGRFLYEQYF. CDR3 DNA sequence: TGTGCCAGCAGCCGGGGGCGATTCTTGTACGAGCAGTACTTC.

The gene calls are TRBV20-1 and TRBJ2-5; 9 bases are a match to TRBD2. Germline V gene data show CDR1 as DFQATT and CDR2 as SNEGSKA (reference sequence). Trimming took 3 bases from V and 3 from J; bases not matched to a gene: 8. The CDR3 consists of 15 residues. DNA of the CDR3: TGCAGTGCTAGTGTCCAGCGGGGGGTTAAAGAGACCCAGTACTTC. Its protein is CSASVQRGVKETQYF.

Ten or more counts support this clonotype. A junction boundary mismatches the germline segment, possibly from a read error. The CDR3 DNA reads as TGTGCCAGTAGTTGGGCCGGCCAAGAGACCCAGTACTTC. This translates into CASSWAGQETQYF. V usage is TRBV27 and J usage is TRBJ2-5; D is uncertain. This CDR3 spans 13 amino acids. From germline, CDR1 is MNHEY and CDR2 SMNVEV (reference sequence).

The V and J genes are TRBV27 and TRBJ2-6; D is unclear. V was cut by 0 bases and J by 0 bases, with 6 bases left in between. The CDR3 contains 16 residues. Per the germline V gene, CDR1 is MNHEY and CDR2 is SMNVEV (reference sequence). The CDR3 bases are TGTGCCAGCAGTTTATCGCTTGGCTCTGGGGCCAACGTCCTGACTTTC. It encodes CASSLSLGSGANVLTF.